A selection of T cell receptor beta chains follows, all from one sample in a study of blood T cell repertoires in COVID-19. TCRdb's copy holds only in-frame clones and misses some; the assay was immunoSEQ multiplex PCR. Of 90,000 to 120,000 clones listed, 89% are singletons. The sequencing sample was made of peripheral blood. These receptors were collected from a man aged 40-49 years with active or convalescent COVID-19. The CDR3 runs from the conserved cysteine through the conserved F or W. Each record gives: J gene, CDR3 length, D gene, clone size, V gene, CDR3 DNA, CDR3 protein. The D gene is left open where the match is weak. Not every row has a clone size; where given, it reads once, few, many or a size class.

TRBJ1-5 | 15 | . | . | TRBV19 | TGTGCCAGTAGAACTTCACAGGGTAGCAATCAGCCCCAGCATTTT | CASRTSQGSNQPQHF
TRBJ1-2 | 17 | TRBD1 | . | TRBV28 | TGTGCCAGCAGTTCGTCCGGGACAGGGGTATCGGGCTATGGCTACACCTTC | CASSSSGTGVSGYGYTF
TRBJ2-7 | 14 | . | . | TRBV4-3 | TGCGCCAGCAGCCACCGAGGGGGGGTAGACGAGCAGTACTTC | CASSHRGGVDEQYF
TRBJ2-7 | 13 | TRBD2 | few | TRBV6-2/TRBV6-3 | TGTGCCAGCAGTAGGGGAGGGGCCTACGAGCAGTACTTC | CASSRGGAYEQYF
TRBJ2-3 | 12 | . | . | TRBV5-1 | TGCGCCAGCAGCCCGCAGACAGATACGCAGTATTTT | CASSPQTDTQYF
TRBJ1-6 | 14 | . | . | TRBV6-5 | TGTGCCAGCACAGCGGAATACTGGGGTTCACCCCTCCACTTT | CASTAEYWGSPLHF
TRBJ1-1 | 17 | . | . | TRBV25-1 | TGTGCCAGCAGTGGTTCCGGGGGGCCTTTTAAGAACACTGAAGCTTTCTTT | CASSGSGGPFKNTEAFF
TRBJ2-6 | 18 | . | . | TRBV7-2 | TGTGCCAGCAGCTTAGAGTTTGGGCTGGGCGCTGGGGCCAACGTCCTGACTTTC | CASSLEFGLGAGANVLTF
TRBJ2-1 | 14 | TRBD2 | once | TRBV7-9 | TGTGCCAGCAGCCATTCGGGACTAGCGGGAGGGCAGTTCTTC | CASSHSGLAGGQFF
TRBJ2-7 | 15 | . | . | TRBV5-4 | TGTGCCAGCAGCCCACAGGGGGGGTCCTTCTACGAGCAGTACTTC | CASSPQGGSFYEQYF
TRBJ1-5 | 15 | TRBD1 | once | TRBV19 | TGTGCCAGTACCCCTCTAGGACAGGTTAATCAGCCCCAGCATTTT | CASTPLGQVNQPQHF
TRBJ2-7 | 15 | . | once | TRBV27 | TGTGCCAGCAGTTTCGCGGCAGGGGCCCCCTACGAGCAGTACTTC | CASSFAAGAPYEQYF
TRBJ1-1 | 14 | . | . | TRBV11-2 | TGTGCCAGCAGCTTACCGAGCCTCAACACTGAAGCTTTCTTT | CASSLPSLNTEAFF
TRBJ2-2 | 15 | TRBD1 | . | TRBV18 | TGTGCCAGCTCACCACCGACAGGGGACACCGGGGAGCTGTTTTTT | CASSPPTGDTGELFF
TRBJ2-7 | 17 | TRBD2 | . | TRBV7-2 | TGTGCCAGCAGCTTAGCCCCCTTAGCGGGAGGTCGTTACGAGCAGTACTTC | CASSLAPLAGGRYEQYF
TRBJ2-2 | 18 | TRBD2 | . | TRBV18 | TGTGCCAGCTCACCCGGGACTAGCGGGAGTATTAGCACCGGGGAGCTGTTTTTT | CASSPGTSGSISTGELFF
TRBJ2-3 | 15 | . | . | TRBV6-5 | TGTGCCACCTCGTCCCCGGGAGAAGCCACAGATACGCAGTATTTT | CATSSPGEATDTQYF
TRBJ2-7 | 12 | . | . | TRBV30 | TGTGCCTGGAGTTTAGGAGGCTACGAGCAGTACTTC | CAWSLGGYEQYF
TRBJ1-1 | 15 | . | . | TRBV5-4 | TGTGCCAGCAGCAGACGACAGGAATCGAACACTGAAGCTTTCTTT | CASSRRQESNTEAFF
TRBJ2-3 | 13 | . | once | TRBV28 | TGTGCCAGCACTGAGGCCGGGGAAATTACGCAGTATTTT | CASTEAGEITQYF
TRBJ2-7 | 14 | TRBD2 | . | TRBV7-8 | TGTGCCAGCAGCCGAGCGGGAGGGTGGGACGAGCAGTACTTC | CASSRAGGWDEQYF
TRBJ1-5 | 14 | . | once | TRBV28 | TGTGCCAGCAGTTTATCCGTAAGCAATCAGCCCCAGCATTTT | CASSLSVSNQPQHF
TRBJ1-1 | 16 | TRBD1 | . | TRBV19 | TGTGCCAGTAGTATCGGGAGGGACAGACAAAACACTGAAGCTTTCTTT | CASSIGRDRQNTEAFF
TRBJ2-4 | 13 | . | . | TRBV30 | TGTGCCTGGAGTGTCGGGGACAAAAACATTCAGTACTTC | CAWSVGDKNIQYF
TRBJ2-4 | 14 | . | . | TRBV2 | TGTGCCAGCACCCCTGTGGTCGGTCCAAACATTCAGTACTTC | CASTPVVGPNIQYF
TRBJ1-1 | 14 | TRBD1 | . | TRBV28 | TGTGCCAGCAGGCCGGGGACAGCGAACACTGAAGCTTTCTTT | CASRPGTANTEAFF
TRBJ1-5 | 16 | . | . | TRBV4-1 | TGCGCCAGCAGTCTATTGGGGACACTAGGTAATCAGCCCCAGCATTTT | CASSLLGTLGNQPQHF
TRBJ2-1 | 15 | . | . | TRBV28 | TGTGCCAGCAGTTTGTCTCCTAACAGCCGAAATGAGCAGTTCTTC | CASSLSPNSRNEQFF
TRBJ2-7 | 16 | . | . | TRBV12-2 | TGTGCAAGTCGCTTAGTTGACAGGGTCCTATCCTACGAGCAGTACTTC | CASRLVDRVLSYEQYF
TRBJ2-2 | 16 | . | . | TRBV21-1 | TGTGCCAGCAGTCGCCAGGGACTAGTAGGGGCCGGGGAGCTGTTTTTT | CASSRQGLVGAGELFF
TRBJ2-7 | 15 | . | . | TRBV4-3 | TGCGCCAGCAGCCAAGGGCAGGGGGGAGGCTACGAGCAGTACTTC | CASSQGQGGGYEQYF
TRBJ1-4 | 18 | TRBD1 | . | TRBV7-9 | TGTGCCAGCAGCGTACAAGGACAGGGGGGAGTGTCTAATGAAAAACTGTTTTTT | CASSVQGQGGVSNEKLFF
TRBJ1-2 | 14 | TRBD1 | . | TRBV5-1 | TGCGCCAGCAGCCTGGGACAGGGAACGGAGGGCTACACCTTC | CASSLGQGTEGYTF